Shown below are 15 T cell receptor beta chains from a single sample sequenced in a study of identical twins. TCRdb re-analysed the 5' RACE reads in MiXCR, keeping a single row per CDR3 protein. The table shows approximately 670,000 distinct CDR3 sequences, with around 6% occurring only once. Sequencing was carried out using naive T cells sorted from blood. The source of these receptors is a man between 18 and 35 years old in good health.

This clonotype was counted many times. The chain carries TRBV4-2 and TRBJ2-1; D uncertain. This CDR3 region has 17 residues. Looked up from germline, CDR1 is LGHNA and CDR2 is YNFKEQ. Between the trimmed V and J ends, which lost 0 bases and 0 bases, there was a span of 12 bases. The CDR3 spells CASSQDKFGSSYNEQFF. The CDR3 nucleotides read TGTGCCAGCAGCCAAGATAAGTTCGGAAGCTCCTACAATGAGCAGTTCTTC.

This clonotype was counted ten times or more. The chain recombines TRBV20-1 with TRBJ2-3, with 7 bases that match TRBD2. The germline gives CDR1 DFQATT, CDR2 SNEGSKA (reference sequence). V lost 2 bases and J lost 7; bases outside the gene matches: 15. The CDR3 runs 16 residues. This CDR3 reads CSARSRASGLPHTQYF. CDR3 bases: TGCAGTGCTAGATCAAGGGCTAGCGGACTGCCCCATACGCAGTATTTT.

This chain joins TRBV5-6 and TRBJ1-5; no clear D gene. V was cut by 4 bases and J by 3 bases, with 11 bases left in between. The CDR3 consists of 14 residues. Germline lookup yields CDR1 SGHDT and CDR2 YYEEEE. In DNA, the CDR3 is TGTGCCAGCAGCGGCCGGGCCCTCAATCAGCCCCAGCATTTT. This translates into CASSGRALNQPQHF.

This clonotype was counted many times. The V and J genes are TRBV12-3 or TRBV12-4 and TRBJ1-1; D call uncertain. Trimming removed 3 bases at V and 11 bases at J, with 13 bases between. This CDR3 has 12 amino acids. DNA of the CDR3: TGTGCCAGCAGTTTCGGTCTGAGGTTTGCTTTCTTT. Its protein product is CASSFGLRFAFF.

This clonotype was seen a few times. This chain links TRBV6-1 with TRBJ2-7; 7 nucleotides agree with TRBD1. This CDR3 is 13 amino acids long. The junction had 3 bases not matched to a gene; V was cut back by 4 bases and J by 3 bases. Germline loops: CDR1 MNHNS, CDR2 SASEGT. The CDR3 spells CASSARDSYEQYV. The CDR3 coding sequence is TGTGCCAGCAGTGCTCGGGACAGCTACGAGCAGTACGTC.

The sample holds many counts of this clonotype. The chain joins TRBV29-1 to TRBJ2-7; no reliable D call. The CDR3 runs 12 residues. V lost 4 bases and J lost 3, with 10 bases in between. Germline CDR1 SQVTM, CDR2 ANQGSEA. CDR3 region: CSVVVSGYEQYF. DNA of the CDR3: TGCAGCGTTGTTGTGTCGGGCTACGAGCAGTACTTC.

This clonotype appeared many times. The rearrangement links TRBV6-1 to TRBJ1-3, with D uncertain. CDR3 length equals 12 residues. Trimming removed 7 bases from V and 0 bases from J, with 4 bases in between. CDR1 and CDR2 (germline): MNHNS, SASEGT. The CDR3: CASTSSGNTIYF. Here the CDR3 DNA reads TGTGCCAGCACGTCCTCTGGAAACACCATATATTTT.

The table lists this clonotype with a few counts. This chain uses TRBV20-1 with TRBJ1-4, with D maybe TRBD1 (6 bases). From germline, CDR1 is DFQATT and CDR2 SNEGSKA (reference sequence). This CDR3 region has 14 residues. With 6 bases removed from V and 6 bases from J, the gap between germline ends came to 17 bases. The CDR3 loop reads CSARTIQGDEKLFF. Here the CDR3 DNA reads TGCAGTGCACGAACCATACAGGGTGATGAAAAACTGTTTTTT.

The rearrangement joins TRBV30 to TRBJ2-2, with D perhaps TRBD1 or TRBD2 (6 bases each). Germline V gene data show CDR1 as GTSNPN and CDR2 as SVGIG (reference sequence). This CDR3 is 13 amino acids long. Trimming took 4 bases from V and 5 from J, leaving 11 bases between them. CDR3 in amino acids: CAWKLGGTGELFF. CDR3 DNA sequence: TGTGCCTGGAAGTTAGGGGGGACCGGGGAGCTGTTTTTT.

This clonotype has a count of ten or more. The gene calls are TRBV12-3 or TRBV12-4 and TRBJ1-2; D gene unclear. CDR3 length: 14 residues. With 1 base removed from V and 4 bases from J, the gap between germline ends came to 10 bases. The CDR3: CASSLVGGIYGYTF. The CDR3 nucleotides read TGTGCCAGCAGTTTAGTCGGAGGGATCTATGGCTACACCTTC.

This clonotype was recorded at least ten times. DNA for the CDR3: TGTGCCAGCAGACCTACTAGTTTGAGGAACAATGAGCAGTTCTTC. Translating gives CASRPTSLRNNEQFF. J is TRBJ2-1 and V is TRBV27; possibly TRBD2 for D (5 bases). CDR3 length: 15 amino acids. The ends were cut back, 6 bases at V and 5 bases at J, with 17 bases in the middle. Per germline, CDR1 MNHEY and CDR2 SMNVEV (reference sequence).

This clonotype was recorded at least ten times. The CDR3 loop is CASLSGVLAKNIQYF. For the CDR3, the DNA is TGTGCCAGCTTGAGCGGGGTCCTAGCCAAAAACATTCAGTACTTC. The rearrangement links TRBV5-6 to TRBJ2-4; 7 bases line up with TRBD2. The CDR3 extends over 15 amino acids. Germline CDR1 reads SGHDT; CDR2 reads YYEEEE. V dropped 7 bases and J dropped 0; count of bases not matched to a gene: 7.

This clonotype was counted a few times. The chain uses TRBV5-1 and TRBJ1-4; 12 bases match TRBD1. This CDR3 spans 15 amino acids. The trim removed 3 bases at V and 6 bases at J, leaving 3 bases unmatched. In germline, CDR1 is SGHRS, CDR2 YFSETQ. The DNA for the CDR3 is TGCGCCAGCAGCTGGGGGACAGGGGGCGATGAAAAACTGTTTTTT. This sequence encodes CASSWGTGGDEKLFF.

This clonotype was seen more than once but under ten times. This CDR3 is CASSFKGGEGSNQPQHF. CDR3 coding DNA: TGTGCCAGCAGTTTTAAGGGGGGGGAAGGGAGCAATCAGCCCCAGCATTTT. J is TRBJ1-5 and V is TRBV12-3 or TRBV12-4; D is perhaps TRBD1 (6 bases). The CDR3 has 17 residues. Trimming left V 3 bases short and J 1 base short, with 16 bases between.

This clonotype was picked up many times. This chain uses TRBV7-9 with TRBJ2-1; 8 nucleotides align to TRBD2. Per the germline V gene, CDR1 is SEHNR and CDR2 is FQNEAQ (reference sequence). The ends lost 2 bases at V and 5 bases at J; junction bases unmatched: 5. This CDR3 region has 15 residues. In DNA form, the CDR3 reads TGTGCCAGCAGCTTATACGGGAGGGACGACAATGAGCAGTTCTTC. Translating gives CASSLYGRDDNEQFF.